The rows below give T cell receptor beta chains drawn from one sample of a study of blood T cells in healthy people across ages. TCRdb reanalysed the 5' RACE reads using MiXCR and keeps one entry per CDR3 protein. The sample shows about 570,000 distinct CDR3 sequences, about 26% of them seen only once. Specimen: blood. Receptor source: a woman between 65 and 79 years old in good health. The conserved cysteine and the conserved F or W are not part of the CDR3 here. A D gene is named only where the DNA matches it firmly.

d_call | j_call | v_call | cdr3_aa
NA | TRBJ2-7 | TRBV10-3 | AISGGSSYEQY
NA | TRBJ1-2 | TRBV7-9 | ASSLSLVDEVVGYT
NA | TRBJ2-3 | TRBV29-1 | SVEVLTRDTQY
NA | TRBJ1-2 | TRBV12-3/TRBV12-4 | ASSLAQRVGGYT
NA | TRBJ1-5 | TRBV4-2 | ASSQGSLGVPQH
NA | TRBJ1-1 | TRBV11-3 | ASSLDLGSTEAF
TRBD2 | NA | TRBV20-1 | SASGLAGGLEETQY
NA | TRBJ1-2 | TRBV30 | AWSRQIDYGYT
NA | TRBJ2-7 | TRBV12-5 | ASALGAYEQY
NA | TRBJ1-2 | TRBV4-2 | ASSQVPGNSNYGYT
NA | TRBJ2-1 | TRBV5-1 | ASSSGTNNEQF
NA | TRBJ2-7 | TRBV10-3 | ATLGASYEQY
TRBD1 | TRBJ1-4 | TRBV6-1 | ASRTTGNTNEKLF
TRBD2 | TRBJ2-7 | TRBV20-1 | SAKLAGAWEQY
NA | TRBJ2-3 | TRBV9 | ASAPYSTDTQY
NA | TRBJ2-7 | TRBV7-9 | ASSNDHGEQY
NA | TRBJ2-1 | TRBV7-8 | ASSAPAALSNNEQF
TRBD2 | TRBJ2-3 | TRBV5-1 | ASSPSGGPWDTQY
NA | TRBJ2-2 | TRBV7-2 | ASSQPGGTGELF
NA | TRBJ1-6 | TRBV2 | ASSDGSDSPLH
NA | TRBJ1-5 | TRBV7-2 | ASSLAGGANQPQH
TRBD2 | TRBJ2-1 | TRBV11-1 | ASSLPAGRDNEQF
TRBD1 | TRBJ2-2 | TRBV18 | ASSRGTGRTGELF
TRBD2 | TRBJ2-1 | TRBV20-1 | SARSGGADEQF
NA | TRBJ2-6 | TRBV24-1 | ATSDPGAGANVLT
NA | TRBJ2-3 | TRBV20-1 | SARDQSGYTQY
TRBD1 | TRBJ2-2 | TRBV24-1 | ATSTDRADTGELF
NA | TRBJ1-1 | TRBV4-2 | ASSQDFGWGNTEAF
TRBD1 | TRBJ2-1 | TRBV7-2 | ASSQQGFQYNEQF
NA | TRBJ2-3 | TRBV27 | ASSWQGSTDTQY
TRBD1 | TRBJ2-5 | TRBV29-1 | SAGTVRGETQY
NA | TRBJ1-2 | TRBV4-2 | ASSQDPRAEDDGGYA